This TCR beta chain was profiled in a study of memory CD4+ T cells and cytomegalovirus serostatus. Single viable CD3+CD4+CD8-CD45RO+ cells were sorted as the memory CD4+ T cells. CDR3 length: 15 amino acids. The V segment lost 6 bases and the J segment 7 bases; nucleotides outside the gene matches: 11. Germline V gives CDR1 MNHNY, CDR2 SVGAGI (reference sequence). Sequenced by immunoSEQ multiplex PCR; TCRdb stores in-frame clones only, minus some. Of around 61,000 clones detected, roughly 87% appear once; the ten largest clones hold 0.4%. The TCR originated in an adult in good health and CMV-seronegative. Sample: memory CD4+ T cells from blood. V gene TRBV6-6 combines with J gene TRBJ1-5; the match to TRBD1 covers 8 bases. The CDR3 region has the DNA TGTGCCAGCAGCCCACGGACAGGGAAGGACCAGCCCCAGCATTTT. Protein: CASSPRTGKDQPQHF.